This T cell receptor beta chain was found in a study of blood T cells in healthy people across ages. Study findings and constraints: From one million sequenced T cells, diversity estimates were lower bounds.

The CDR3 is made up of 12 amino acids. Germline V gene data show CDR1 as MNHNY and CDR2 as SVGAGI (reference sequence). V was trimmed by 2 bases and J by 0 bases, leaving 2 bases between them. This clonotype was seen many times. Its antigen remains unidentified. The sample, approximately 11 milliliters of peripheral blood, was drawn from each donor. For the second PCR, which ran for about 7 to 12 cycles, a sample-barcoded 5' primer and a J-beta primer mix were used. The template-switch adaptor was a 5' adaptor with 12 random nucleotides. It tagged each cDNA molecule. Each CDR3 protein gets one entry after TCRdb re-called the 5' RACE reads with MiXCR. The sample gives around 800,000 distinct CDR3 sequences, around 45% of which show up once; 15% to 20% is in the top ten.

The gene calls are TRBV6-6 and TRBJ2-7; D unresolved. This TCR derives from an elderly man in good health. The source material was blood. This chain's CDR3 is CASSYTSYEQYF. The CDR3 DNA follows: TGTGCCAGCAGTTACACCTCCTACGAGCAGTACTTC.